What follows is one TCR beta chain and its context. Trimming removed 6 bases from V and 6 bases from J, with 8 bases in between. In germline, CDR1 is LNHNV, CDR2 YYDKDF (reference sequence). The CDR3 extends over 11 amino acids. Sequencing targeted TCR beta in T cells from blood (CD8+ and CD4+). This record comes from a study of CD8 T cells in Susac syndrome. With random hexamers, reverse transcription was performed on roughly 0.5 to 1 ug of RNA. The amplification used immunoSEQ multiplex PCR on TCR beta CDR3; it spanned 54 Vbeta and 13 Jbeta. TCRdb itself ran the immunoSEQ multiplex PCR reads through MiXCR, one entry per CDR3 protein. The table has roughly 200,000 distinct CDR3 sequences, around 96% seen once; the top ten hold 0.15% to 0.2%.

The source of this sequence is a human donor with multiple sclerosis. The chain couples TRBV15 to TRBJ1-1; the D gene is possibly TRBD1 (5 bases). Sequenced: CD8+ T cells from PBMCs. The CDR3 sequence is CATRAGAEAFF. In DNA, the CDR3 is TGTGCCACCAGAGCGGGGGCTGAAGCTTTCTTT. Full variable domain (rest looked up from reference TRBV15 and TRBJ1-1): DAMVIQNPRYQVTQFGKPVTLSCSQTLNHNVMYWYQQKSSQAPKLLFHYYDKDFNNEADTPDNFQSRRPNTSFCFLDIRSPGLGDTAMYLCATRAGAEAFFGQGTRLTVV.